This is a list of T cell receptor beta chains from one sample in a study of OX40 agonist ivuxolimab in advanced cancers. The assay was immunoSEQ multiplex PCR, and TCRdb's table has in-frame clones only and misses some. The table lists roughly 72,000 clones, about 88% of them singletons, with about 10% in the top ten. Specimen: CD4+ or CD8+ T cells sorted from blood, collected in a trial of the OX40 agonist ivuxolimab. These receptors were taken from an adult with an advanced solid tumor such as melanoma, head and neck, liver or kidney cancer. Both conserved end residues are part of each CDR3. Each record gives: D gene, J gene, V gene, clone size, CDR3 DNA, CDR3 protein. D genes are given only for firm matches. The size of a clone is reported for some rows only, either as once, few or many, or as a class for expanded clones.

D: TRBD1; J: TRBJ2-7; V: TRBV6-1; size: -; DNA: TGTGCCAGCGGCCCCGGGACAGCGAGTTACGAGCAGTACTTC; CDR3: CASGPGTASYEQYF
D: TRBD2; J: TRBJ2-3; V: TRBV5-4; size: -; DNA: TGTGCCAGCAGCTGGAGCGGGAGAGATACGCAGTATTTT; CDR3: CASSWSGRDTQYF
D: -; J: TRBJ1-1; V: TRBV4-1; size: -; DNA: TGCGCCAGCAGCCAAGATTTTTGGAGGGGTATGAATGAAGCTTTCTTT; CDR3: CASSQDFWRGMNEAFF
D: TRBD2; J: TRBJ2-3; V: TRBV9; size: -; DNA: TGTGCCAGCAGCCTGGGGACTAGCGGGACGGATACGCAGTATTTT; CDR3: CASSLGTSGTDTQYF
D: -; J: TRBJ2-3; V: TRBV29-1; size: once; DNA: TGCAGCGTTTTTCTGAGTAGCACAGATACGCAGTATTTT; CDR3: CSVFLSSTDTQYF
D: -; J: TRBJ2-5; V: TRBV27; size: once; DNA: TGTGCCAGCAGTTTAACCCGGACGGGAGAGACCCAGTACTTC; CDR3: CASSLTRTGETQYF
D: -; J: TRBJ2-7; V: TRBV28; size: -; DNA: TGTGCCAGCAGTTTACCAGGGTCGGGTTCCTACGAGCAGTACTTC; CDR3: CASSLPGSGSYEQYF
D: TRBD1; J: TRBJ2-7; V: TRBV9; size: -; DNA: TGTGCCAGCAGCGTAGGTATTGGGGGACAGGGGACCTCCTACGAGCAGTACTTC; CDR3: CASSVGIGGQGTSYEQYF
D: -; J: TRBJ1-4; V: TRBV2; size: -; DNA: TGTGCCAGCAGATTTAGTGCAACTAATGAAAAACTGTTTTTT; CDR3: CASRFSATNEKLFF
D: -; J: TRBJ2-7; V: TRBV28; size: -; DNA: TGTGCCAGCAGTTTAATCTACGAGCAGTACTTC; CDR3: CASSLIYEQYF
D: TRBD2; J: TRBJ2-1; V: TRBV10-1; size: -; DNA: TGCGCCAGCAGTGAGGGACTAGCGGGTCAGAGCTCCTACAATGAGCAGTTCTTC; CDR3: CASSEGLAGQSSYNEQFF
D: -; J: TRBJ2-3; V: TRBV4-2; size: -; DNA: TGTGCCAGCAGCCAAGGGGGGGTAGGGTTGGGTCCAGATACGCAGTATTTT; CDR3: CASSQGGVGLGPDTQYF
D: -; J: TRBJ1-1; V: TRBV5-8; size: -; DNA: TGTGCCAGCAGCCGTACAGGGTTTAGGGTATCGGGTGAAGCTTTCTTT; CDR3: CASSRTGFRVSGEAFF
D: -; J: TRBJ2-7; V: TRBV28; size: -; DNA: TGTGCCAGCAGTTTGTACCGGTGGGTCCCCTACGAGCAGTACTTC; CDR3: CASSLYRWVPYEQYF
D: TRBD1; J: TRBJ1-5; V: TRBV28; size: once; DNA: TGTGCCAGCAGCGCCTACAGGGGTATCGGTCAGCCCCAGCATTTT; CDR3: CASSAYRGIGQPQHF
D: -; J: TRBJ1-2; V: TRBV5-1; size: -; DNA: TGCGCCAGCGGATACGGGGGTGATCTTGGATACACCTTC; CDR3: CASGYGGDLGYTF
D: TRBD1; J: TRBJ2-7; V: TRBV7-6; size: -; DNA: TGTGCCAGCAGCCTGACAGGGAACGAGCAGTACTTC; CDR3: CASSLTGNEQYF
D: -; J: TRBJ1-1; V: TRBV18; size: -; DNA: TGTGCCAGCTCACCATGGAACACTGAAGCTTTCTTT; CDR3: CASSPWNTEAFF
D: TRBD2; J: TRBJ2-7; V: TRBV5-4; size: -; DNA: TGTGCCAGCCGGGCGGGGACTAGACCCTACGAGCAGTACTTC; CDR3: CASRAGTRPYEQYF
D: TRBD2; J: TRBJ2-7; V: TRBV7-2; size: -; DNA: TGTGCCAGCAGCTTAAAGAGCGGGAGCCTATACGAGCAGTACTTC; CDR3: CASSLKSGSLYEQYF
D: TRBD1; J: TRBJ2-7; V: TRBV13; size: -; DNA: TGTGCCAGCAGCTCGACAGGGGGCCCCTACGAGCAGTACTTC; CDR3: CASSSTGGPYEQYF